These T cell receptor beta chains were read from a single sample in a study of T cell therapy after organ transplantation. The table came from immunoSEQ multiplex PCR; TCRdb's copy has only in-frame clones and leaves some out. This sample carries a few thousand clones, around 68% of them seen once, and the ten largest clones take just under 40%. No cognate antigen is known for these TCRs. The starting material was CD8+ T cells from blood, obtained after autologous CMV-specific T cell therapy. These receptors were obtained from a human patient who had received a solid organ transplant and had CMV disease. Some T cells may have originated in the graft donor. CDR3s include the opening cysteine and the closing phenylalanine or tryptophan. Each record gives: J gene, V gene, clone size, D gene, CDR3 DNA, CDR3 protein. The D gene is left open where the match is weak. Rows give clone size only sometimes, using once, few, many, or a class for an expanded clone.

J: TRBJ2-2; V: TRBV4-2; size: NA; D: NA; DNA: TGTGCCAGCAGCCAAGACGGCACATATATTACCGGGGAGCTGTTTTTT; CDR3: CASSQDGTYITGELFF
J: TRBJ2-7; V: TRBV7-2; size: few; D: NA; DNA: TGTGCCAGCAGCTTATGGGAGACCTACGAGCAGTACTTC; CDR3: CASSLWETYEQYF
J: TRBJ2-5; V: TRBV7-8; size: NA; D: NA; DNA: TGTGCCAGCAGCTTAATGGGGGCACATCAAGAGACCCAGTACTTC; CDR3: CASSLMGAHQETQYF
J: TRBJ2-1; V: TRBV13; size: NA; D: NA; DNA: TGTGCCAGCAGCTTAGCAACGCAGGCCCCCTTCAATGAGCAGTTCTTC; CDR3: CASSLATQAPFNEQFF
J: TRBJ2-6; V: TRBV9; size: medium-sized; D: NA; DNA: TGTGCCAGCAGCGTAGATCCCGACGACCGACCCTCTGGGGCCAACGTCCTGACTTTC; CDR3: CASSVDPDDRPSGANVLTF
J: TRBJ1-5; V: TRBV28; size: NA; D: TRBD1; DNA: TGTGCCAGCTGGGACAGATACTATAGCAATCAGCCCCAGCATTTT; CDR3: CASWDRYYSNQPQHF
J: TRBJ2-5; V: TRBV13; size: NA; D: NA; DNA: TGTGCCAGCAGCCACCGAGACAGACAAGAGACCCAGTACTTC; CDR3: CASSHRDRQETQYF
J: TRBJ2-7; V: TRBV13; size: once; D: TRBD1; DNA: TGTGCCAGCAGCCTAGACGAGACAGGGGTGGGGGAGCAGTACTTC; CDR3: CASSLDETGVGEQYF
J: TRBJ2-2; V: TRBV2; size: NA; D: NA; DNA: TGTGCCAGCAGTGGTCGGTCGAAGAACACCGGGGAGCTGTTTTTT; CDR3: CASSGRSKNTGELFF
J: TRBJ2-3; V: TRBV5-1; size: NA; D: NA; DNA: TGCGCCAGCAGCCTCGGAAGCCCAGATACGCAGTATTTT; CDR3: CASSLGSPDTQYF
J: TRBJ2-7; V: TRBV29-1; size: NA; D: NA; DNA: TGCAGCGTTCTTACAGGGATGGGCTCCTACGAGCAGTACTTC; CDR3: CSVLTGMGSYEQYF
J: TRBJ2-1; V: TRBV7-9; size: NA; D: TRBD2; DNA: TGTGCCAGCAGTTCAACGGGAGGTGAGCAGTTCTTC; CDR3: CASSSTGGEQFF
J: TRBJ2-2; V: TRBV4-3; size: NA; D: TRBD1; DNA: TGCGCCAGCAGCCTTGACAGGGGTTGGGCCGGGGAGCTGTTTTTT; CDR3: CASSLDRGWAGELFF
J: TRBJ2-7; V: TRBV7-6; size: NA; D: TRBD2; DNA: TGTGCCAGCAGCTTAGCGCTGGGGGGGAGCAACGAGCAGTACTTC; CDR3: CASSLALGGSNEQYF
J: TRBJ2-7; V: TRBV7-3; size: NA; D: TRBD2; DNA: TGTGCCAGCAGCTTAGGAGCGGGAGCAATCCACGAGCAGTACTTC; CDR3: CASSLGAGAIHEQYF
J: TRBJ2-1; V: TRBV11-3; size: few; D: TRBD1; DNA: TGTGCCAGCAGCATCCGGGACAGTATCTACAATGAGCAGTTCTTC; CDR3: CASSIRDSIYNEQFF
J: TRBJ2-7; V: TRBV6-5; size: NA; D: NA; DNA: TGTGCCAGCAGTCCTGGGGGTGAGCAGTACTTC; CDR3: CASSPGGEQYF
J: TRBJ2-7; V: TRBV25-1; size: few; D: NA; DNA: TGTGCCAGCAGTGAATTTGGGACGAGCTCAGAGGGACGCTACGAGCAGTACTTC; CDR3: CASSEFGTSSEGRYEQYF
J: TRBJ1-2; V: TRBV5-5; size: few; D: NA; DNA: TGTGCCAGCAGCTTATACTATGGCTACACCTTC; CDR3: CASSLYYGYTF
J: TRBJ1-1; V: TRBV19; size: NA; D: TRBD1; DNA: TGTGCCAGTAGTATGGCGGGTTCCGGCGACAGGGGGTTGAACACTGAAGCTTTCTTT; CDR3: CASSMAGSGDRGLNTEAFF